This TCR beta chain is drawn from a study of blood T cell repertoires in COVID-19. Study at large: Researchers got acute and convalescent COVID-19 samples from the United States, Italy and Spain. In each case, the material was cDNA or gDNA derived from T cells, B-cell-depleted T cells, or PBMCs.

In the authors' methods: Nucleated cell number was recorded as an estimate derived from reference gene primer amplification. Clones were read by immunoSEQ multiplex PCR, and TCRdb kept only the in-frame ones, dropping some. V, J and clone size were drawn from that table, and D and trimming were deduced from the DNA. The profile covers 75,000 to 80,000 clones, with around 90% appearing a single time and 9.1% taken by the ten largest. The sample was peripheral blood. The sequence derives from a human donor in a cohort sampled during active COVID-19.

CDR3 bases: TGTGCCAGCAGTCCAACAGGGGGCAGGGGGTACCAAGAGACCCAGTACTTC. Protein sequence: CASSPTGGRGYQETQYF. The rearrangement links TRBV7-9 to TRBJ2-5; 9 bases are shared with TRBD1. Germline CDR1 reads SEHNR; CDR2 reads FQNEAQ (reference sequence). V shed 6 bases and J 0 bases; nucleotides not matched to a gene: 11. There are 17 residues in the CDR3. The variable domain in full, with the rest retrieved from reference TRBV7-9 and TRBJ2-5, is DTGVSQNPRHKITKRGQNVTFRCDPISEHNRLYWYRQTLGQGPEFLTYFQNEAQLEKSRLLSDRFSAERPKGSFSTLEIQRTEQGDSAMYLCASSPTGGRGYQETQYFGPGTRLLVL.